This T cell receptor beta chain was observed in a study of T cells expressing NK-cell markers. Study background: Sequencing of TCR beta repertoires drew on sorted CD3+CD56+NKG2C+, CD3+CD56+NKG2C- and CD3+CD56-NKG2C+ T cells.

TCRdb reworked the 5' RACE reads into one entry per CDR3 protein, no DNA. This listing includes about 540,000 distinct CDR3 sequences. As concerns this clonotype: Its cognate antigen is unknown.

The study's findings and limits: Once again these clonotypes came out on top in the CD3+CD56-NKG2C+ fraction of a few donors. What remained unclear was the HCMV specificity of expanded NKG2C+ T cell clones.

Germline CDR1 SGHVS, CDR2 FNYEAQ. This CDR3 contains 15 residues. The source is a young man in good health. This chain links TRBV7-6 with TRBJ2-3; TCRdb lists TRBD1, though no DNA is available to test this call. Material for sequencing was blood T cells: a sorted CD56 or NKG2C T cell subset, CD4+ or CD8+ T cells, or bulk PBMC T cells (not recorded which). CDR3: CASSLWGSSPDTQYF.